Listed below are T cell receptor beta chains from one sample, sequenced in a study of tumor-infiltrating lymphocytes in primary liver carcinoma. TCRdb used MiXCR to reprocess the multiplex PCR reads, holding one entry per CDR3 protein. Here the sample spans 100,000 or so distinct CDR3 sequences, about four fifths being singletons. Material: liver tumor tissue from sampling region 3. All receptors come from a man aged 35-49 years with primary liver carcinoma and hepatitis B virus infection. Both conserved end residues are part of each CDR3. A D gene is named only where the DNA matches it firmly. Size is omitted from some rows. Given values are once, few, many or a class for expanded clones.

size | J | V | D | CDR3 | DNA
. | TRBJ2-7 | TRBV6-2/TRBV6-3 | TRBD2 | CANCSGREGDLFYEQYF | TGTGCCAACTGTAGCGGGAGGGAAGGAGATCTCTTCTACGAGCAATACTTC
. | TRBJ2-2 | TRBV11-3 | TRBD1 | CVSSLATGGTEELFF | TGTGTCAGCAGCTTAGCGACAGGGGGCACCGAGGAGCTGTTTTTT
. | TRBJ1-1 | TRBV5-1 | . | CASILDMNTEAFF | TGCGCCAGCATACTCGACATGAACACTGAAGCTTTCTTT
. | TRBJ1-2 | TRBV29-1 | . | CCAHDGGYTF | TGCTGCGCTCATGATGGAGGCTACACCTTC
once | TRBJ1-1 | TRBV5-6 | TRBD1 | CASSPGGKVNAEAFF | TGTGCCAGTAGCCCAGGGGGTAAAGTGAATGCTGAAGCTTTCTTT
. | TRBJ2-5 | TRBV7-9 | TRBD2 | CVSERARRETQHF | TGTGTCAGCGAGAGGGCCAGGCGGGAGACCCAGCACTTC
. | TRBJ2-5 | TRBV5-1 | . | CAGSFSRQETQYF | TGCGCCGGCAGCTTTAGCAGGCAAGAGACCCAATACTTC
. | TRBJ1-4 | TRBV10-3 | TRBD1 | CATRQGADEKLFF | TGTGCCACCAGACAGGGAGCGGATGAAAAACTGTTTTTT
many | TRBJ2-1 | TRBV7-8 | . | CASSLGWGGAAGDEQFF | TGTGCCAGCAGCTTAGGGTGGGGCGGAGCTGCGGGCGATGAGCAGTTCTTC
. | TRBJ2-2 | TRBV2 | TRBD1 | CASKATGVGTRELFF | TGTGCCAGCAAGGCCACAGGGGTCGGAACCCGGGAGCTGTTTTTT
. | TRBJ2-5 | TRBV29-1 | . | CSVGWLGLRETKYF | TGCAGCGTTGGCTGGCTAGGGCTACGGGAGACCAAGTACTTC
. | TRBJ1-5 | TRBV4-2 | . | CASCEAAGAGNQPQHF | TGTGCCAGCTGCGAGGCGGCGGGGGCAGGCAATCAACCCCAGCATTTT
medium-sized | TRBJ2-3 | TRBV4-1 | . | CASSQTDTQYF | TGTGCCAGCAGTCAAACAGATACGCAGTATTTT
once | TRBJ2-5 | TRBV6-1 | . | CASSVRGAEIQYF | TGCGCCAGCAGTGTAAGGGGTGCAGAGATCCAGTATTTC
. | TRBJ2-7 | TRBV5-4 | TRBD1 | CASCGQGSYKQYF | TGTGCCAGCTGTGGACAGGGCTCCTACAAGCAGTACTTC
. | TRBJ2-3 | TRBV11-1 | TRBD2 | CASSGARTSGRTLTDTQYF | TGTGCCAGCAGCGGGGCCCGGACCAGCGGGAGGACCCTAACAGATACGCAGTATTTT
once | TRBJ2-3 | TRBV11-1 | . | CASSSGGSYVGARTDTHYF | TGTGCCAGCAGCTCTGGGGGAAGTTATGTTGGAGCCCGCACAGATACGCATTATTTT